The 27 T cell receptor beta chains presented below share a single source sample, sequenced in a study of blood T cell repertoires in COVID-19. Clones were read by immunoSEQ multiplex PCR, and TCRdb kept only the in-frame ones, dropping some. The data contain tens of thousands of clones, around 82% of them singletons. Sequencing input: peripheral blood. The source is a human donor in a cohort sampled during active COVID-19.

The V call is TRBV7-2, the J call TRBJ2-5, with D uncertain. V was shortened by 1 base and J by 1 base, with 10 bases between the two germline ends. CDR3 length equals 15 residues. Germline assignment: CDR1 SGHTA and CDR2 FQGNSA. The CDR3 is CASSLGVGAQETQYF. The DNA for the CDR3 is TGTGCCAGCAGCTTAGGTGTGGGCGCCCAAGAGACCCAGTACTTC.

The V call is TRBV7-8, the J call TRBJ2-3; the D gene is possibly TRBD2 (6 bases). This CDR3 is built from 18 residues. CDR1 and CDR2 (germline): SGHVS, FQNEAQ. V was pared by 4 bases and J by 6 bases, with 26 bases between. This CDR3 reads CASSSSGNRLLARDTQYF. Here the CDR3 DNA reads TGTGCCAGCAGCTCGTCGGGTAATAGGCTACTAGCTAGGGATACGCAGTATTTT.

In DNA form, the CDR3 reads TGTGCCAGCAGCTTAGGAGTCTACGAGCAGTACTTC. Amino acid sequence: CASSLGVYEQYF. The chain couples TRBV7-9 to TRBJ2-7; D ambiguous. Trimming removed 1 base at V and 3 bases at J, with 4 bases between. CDR1 is SEHNR, CDR2 FQNEAQ, per germline (reference sequence). The CDR3 is 12 residues long.

This chain links TRBV19 with TRBJ1-3; D gene uncertain. The V end lost 3 bases, the J end lost 2 bases, and 8 bases lay between the germline ends. The CDR3 runs to 14 residues. Germline V gene sequence: CDR1 LNHDA, CDR2 SQIVND (reference sequence). The CDR3 reads CASSMGSAGNTIYF. The DNA of the CDR3 is TGTGCCAGTAGTATGGGTAGCGCTGGAAACACCATATATTTT. Variable domain in full (rest from reference TRBV19 and TRBJ1-3): DGGITQSPKYLFRKEGQNVTLSCEQNLNHDAMYWYRQDPGQGLRLIYYSQIVNDFQKGDIAEGYSVSREKKESFPLTVTSAQKNPTAFYLCASSMGSAGNTIYFGEGSWLTVV.

J is TRBJ1-1 and V is TRBV7-9; D might be TRBD1 (6 bases). The CDR3 contains 16 residues. The V end lost 5 bases, the J end lost 1 base, and 17 bases lay between the germline ends. Looked up from germline, CDR1 is SEHNR and CDR2 is FQNEAQ (reference sequence). CDR3: CASSPGEGPRNTEAFF. The CDR3 DNA is TGTGCCAGCAGCCCAGGGGAGGGGCCCCGGAACACTGAAGCTTTCTTT.

The chain employs TRBV9 and TRBJ1-3; tentative D call: TRBD1 (6 bases). Germline loops: CDR1 SGDLS, CDR2 YYNGEE. V was shortened by 0 bases and J by 1 base, with 14 bases between the two germline ends. The CDR3 length is 17 residues. CDR3 residues: CASSVARGGLSGNTIYF. CDR3 nucleotides: TGTGCCAGCAGCGTAGCGCGAGGGGGTCTGTCTGGAAACACCATATATTTT. Variable domain in full (rest from reference TRBV9 and TRBJ1-3): DSGVTQTPKHLITATGQRVTLRCSPRSGDLSVYWYQQSLDQGLQFLIQYYNGEERAKGNILERFSAQQFPDLHSELNLSSLELGDSALYFCASSVARGGLSGNTIYFGEGSWLTVV.

This clone has just one count. This rearrangement joins TRBV9 to TRBJ1-4; possible D gene TRBD1, 5 bases. This CDR3 has 15 residues. Germline assignment: CDR1 SGDLS and CDR2 YYNGEE. V shed 0 bases and J shed 8 bases, with 14 bases lying between them. Here the CDR3 reads CASSVEPRGNEKLFF. As DNA, the CDR3 is TGTGCCAGCAGCGTAGAACCCCGGGGGAACGAAAAACTGTTTTTT.

The table lists this clone with a few counts. V and J are TRBV28 and TRBJ1-2; D is ambiguous. V lost 5 bases and J 8 bases, leaving 18 bases between the germline ends. The CDR3 is made up of 14 amino acids. Germline V lookup: CDR1 MDHEN, CDR2 SYDVKM. The CDR3 region is CASSPPPGLEGYTF. CDR3 DNA sequence: TGTGCCAGCAGTCCCCCGCCAGGCCTGGAAGGCTACACCTTC.

The gene calls are TRBV5-4 and TRBJ1-6, with 11 bases fitting TRBD1. The CDR3 covers 18 residues. Germline V gene lookup returns CDR1 SGHNT and CDR2 YYREEE (reference sequence). With V trimmed by 4 bases and J by 6 bases, 12 bases remained unmatched. The CDR3 sequence is CASSPEPGTGGFNSPLHF. CDR3 nucleotide sequence: TGTGCCAGCAGCCCCGAGCCGGGGACAGGGGGGTTTAATTCACCCCTCCACTTT.

The chain recombines TRBV11-2 with TRBJ2-1, with 9 bases lining up with TRBD2. The CDR3 spans 14 residues. V lost 5 bases to trimming and J lost 8 bases; unmatched junction nucleotides: 7. CDR1 SGHAT and CDR2 FQNNGV come from the germline V gene. The CDR3 protein is CASSLRLAADEQFF. The CDR3 coding sequence is TGTGCCAGCAGCCTCCGACTAGCGGCGGATGAGCAGTTCTTC.

The chain uses TRBV10-1 and TRBJ2-7; D might be TRBD2 (7 bases). The CDR3 sequence is 13 residues long. Trimming removed 6 bases from V and 2 bases from J, with 11 bases in between. CDR1 WNHNN and CDR2 SYGVQD come from the germline V gene (reference sequence). The CDR3 is CASRVGGPYEQYF. The CDR3 coding sequence is TGCGCCAGCAGGGTCGGGGGGCCCTACGAGCAGTACTTC.

V is TRBV3-1 (or the pseudogene TRBV3-2) and J is TRBJ2-1, with 9 bases lining up with TRBD2. CDR3 length equals 18 residues. After removal of 0 bases from V and 1 base from J, the junction contained 7 bases not matched to a gene. CDR1 LGHDT and CDR2 YNNKEL come from the germline V gene (reference sequence). The CDR3 is CASSQDLLAGLSYNEQFF. The CDR3 nucleotides are TGTGCCAGCAGCCAAGATCTGCTAGCGGGATTGTCCTACAATGAGCAGTTCTTC.

V and J are TRBV21-1 and TRBJ2-5; whether TRBD2, the table's D call, matches the DNA was not checked. TRBV21-1 is tagged as a pseudogene. This CDR3 spans 14 amino acids. CDR3 DNA sequence: TGTGCCAGCAGCAAAGCCCTAGCTTGGGAGACCCAGTACTTC. Translation gives CASSKALAWETQYF.

Comments on this clone: This sample also contains other DNA sequences that code for the same CDR3. This chain links TRBV3-1 (or the pseudogene TRBV3-2) with TRBJ2-2, with D unclear. CDR1 and CDR2 (germline): LGHDT, YNNKEL (reference sequence). Trimming shortened V by 1 base and J by 1 base, and 7 bases separated the two germline ends. The CDR3 is 15 residues long. The CDR3 region is CASSQVLLNTGELFF. DNA of the CDR3: TGTGCCAGCAGCCAAGTACTATTGAACACCGGGGAGCTGTTTTTT.

The V and J genes are TRBV29-1 and TRBJ1-1; no reliable D call. This CDR3 spans 12 amino acids. Germline-derived CDR1 and CDR2 are SQVTM and ANQGSEA. Here the CDR3 DNA reads TGCATCGGCGGGTCAGCGAACACTGAAGCTTTCTTT. Translation: CIGGSANTEAFF.

J is TRBJ2-7 and V is TRBV6-1, with TRBD2 matching 8 bases. The CDR3 extends over 15 amino acids. Germline trimming cut 2 bases from V and 2 bases from J; bases unmatched to any gene: 5. Germline values: CDR1 MNHNS, CDR2 SASEGT. CDR3 residues: CASSEPREGTYEQYF. As DNA, the CDR3 is TGTGCCAGCAGTGAACCCCGGGAGGGGACCTACGAGCAGTACTTC.

The V gene is TRBV7-3, the J gene TRBJ2-1; TRBD2 agrees at 11 bases. This CDR3 has 17 amino acids. Germline CDR1 is SGHTA and CDR2 is FQGTGA. The V gene end was trimmed by 5 bases and the J gene end by 5 bases; junction bases not matched to a gene: 11. Here the CDR3 reads CASSPKTSGSLHNEQFF. As DNA, the CDR3 is TGTGCCAGCAGCCCGAAAACTAGCGGGAGTTTACACAATGAGCAGTTCTTC.

The chain recombines TRBV6-6 with TRBJ2-7, with 12 positions matching TRBD2. CDR1 and CDR2 from the germline V gene are MNHNY and SVGAGI (reference sequence). The V and J ends lost 6 bases and 4 bases, in that order; junction bases with no gene match: 7. The CDR3 runs to 15 residues. Written as DNA, the CDR3 is TGTGCCAGCAGGCCACGACTAGCGGGAGTTTACGAGCAGTACTTC. Its translation: CASRPRLAGVYEQYF.

The genes are TRBV7-3 and TRBJ2-3; D call uncertain. V lost 2 bases to trimming and J lost 10 bases, with 16 bases between them. The CDR3 spans 14 residues. From germline, CDR1 is SGHTA and CDR2 FQGTGA. The CDR3 region is CASSLSIASMAQYF. DNA of the CDR3: TGTGCCAGCAGCTTATCTATCGCCTCTATGGCGCAGTATTTT.

The V and J genes are TRBV30 and TRBJ2-3; tentative D call: TRBD1 (5 bases). Trimming pared 1 base from V and 0 bases from J, leaving 14 bases between. The CDR3 is made up of 16 amino acids. Looked up from germline, CDR1 is GTSNPN and CDR2 is SVGIG (reference sequence). Here the CDR3 DNA reads TGTGCCTGGAGTGGGGTCGGAAGGGGAAGCACAGATACGCAGTATTTT. Protein: CAWSGVGRGSTDTQYF.

The chain links TRBV3-1 (or the pseudogene TRBV3-2) to TRBJ1-5; D gene unclear. Germline lookup yields CDR1 LGHDT and CDR2 YNNKEL (reference sequence). The CDR3 covers 14 residues. Trimming took 2 bases from V and 2 from J, leaving 7 bases between them. CDR3 nucleotide sequence: TGTGCCAGCAGCCAACGGGGTCGCAATCAGCCCCAGCATTTT. Translating gives CASSQRGRNQPQHF.

J is TRBJ1-1 and V is TRBV2; D is unclear. Germline CDR1 and CDR2: SNHLY and FYNNEI. Trimming left V 7 bases short and J 4 bases short, with 13 bases between. This CDR3 is built from 13 residues. The CDR3 region is CASKITTGTEAFF. In DNA form, the CDR3 reads TGTGCCAGCAAAATCACAACGGGCACTGAAGCTTTCTTT.

The rearrangement uses TRBV5-1 and TRBJ2-7; possible D gene TRBD2, 6 bases. Germline CDR1 is SGHRS and CDR2 is YFSETQ. Trimming took off 4 bases at V and 5 bases at J, with 16 bases between the two ends. The CDR3 contains 14 residues. In DNA form, the CDR3 reads TGCGCCAGCAGCGTCCAGGGACTTCGCGACGAGCAGTACTTC. Residues: CASSVQGLRDEQYF.

This clone was observed a handful of times. The rearrangement links TRBV9 to TRBJ1-5; no firm D call. Germline CDR1 SGDLS, CDR2 YYNGEE. Deletions cut 4 bases from V and 7 bases from J, with 9 bases between. CDR3 length equals 12 residues. CDR3 sequence reads: CASSSPGQPQHF. The CDR3 DNA is TGTGCCAGCAGCTCCCCGGGGCAGCCCCAGCATTTT.

The V gene is TRBV25-1, the J gene TRBJ2-6; 7 nucleotides match TRBD2. The CDR3 sequence is 16 residues long. Germline lookup yields CDR1 MGHDK and CDR2 SYGVNS. J gave up 4 bases and V 10 bases, and 13 bases lay outside the gene matches. CDR3 amino acids: CAILGLGGSGANVLTF. The CDR3, as DNA: TGTGCCATCTTAGGCCTGGGGGGGTCAGGGGCCAACGTCCTGACTTTC.

This chain uses TRBV28 with TRBJ1-1, with D unclear. Germline V gene lookup returns CDR1 MDHEN and CDR2 SYDVKM. The CDR3 is 12 residues long. Trimming took 6 bases from V and 1 from J, leaving 6 bases between them. CDR3 in DNA: TGTGCCAGCAGGCAGGAGAACACTGAAGCTTTCTTT. This codes for CASRQENTEAFF.

The rearrangement joins TRBV6-6 to TRBJ2-3; possible D gene TRBD2, 5 bases. This CDR3 is 13 amino acids long. V lost 7 bases and J 4 bases, leaving 12 bases between the germline ends. Germline V gene lookup returns CDR1 MNHNY and CDR2 SVGAGI (reference sequence). CDR3 in amino acids: CASNVAPPDTQYF. As DNA, the CDR3 is TGTGCCAGCAACGTAGCGCCTCCAGATACGCAGTATTTT.